This TCR beta chain was identified during a study of Ad26.COV2.S vaccination and SARS-CoV-2 variants. Whole-study context: The donor belonged to the COV1001 Ad26.COV2.S trial arm. The vaccine Ad26.COV2.S was put into the muscle once, or twice with 56 days between.

TCRdb's copy holds only in-frame clones and misses some; the assay was immunoSEQ multiplex PCR. The sample lists around 320,000 clones, over 75% occurring once. Treatment denoted: some 20 received Ad26.COV2.S at low or high dose, single or two shots; about 5 received placebo; per-sample allocation not given. Repertoires come from day 63 after the first vaccine or placebo injection. This CDR3 region has 14 residues. Germline loops: CDR1 MNHEY, CDR2 SVGEGT. Trimming removed 6 bases from V and 5 bases from J, with 14 bases in between. Material: peripheral blood, obtained in a trial of Ad26.COV2.S vaccine versus placebo. This sequence joins TRBV6-2 or TRBV6-3 and TRBJ1-5, with unresolved D. The origin of this receptor is a person between 18 and 60 years old who received the Ad26.COV2.S COVID-19 vaccine or a placebo. CDR3 nucleotides: TGTGCCAGCAGCCCCGGGGAATCCTATCAGCCCCAGCATTTT. Protein product: CASSPGESYQPQHF.